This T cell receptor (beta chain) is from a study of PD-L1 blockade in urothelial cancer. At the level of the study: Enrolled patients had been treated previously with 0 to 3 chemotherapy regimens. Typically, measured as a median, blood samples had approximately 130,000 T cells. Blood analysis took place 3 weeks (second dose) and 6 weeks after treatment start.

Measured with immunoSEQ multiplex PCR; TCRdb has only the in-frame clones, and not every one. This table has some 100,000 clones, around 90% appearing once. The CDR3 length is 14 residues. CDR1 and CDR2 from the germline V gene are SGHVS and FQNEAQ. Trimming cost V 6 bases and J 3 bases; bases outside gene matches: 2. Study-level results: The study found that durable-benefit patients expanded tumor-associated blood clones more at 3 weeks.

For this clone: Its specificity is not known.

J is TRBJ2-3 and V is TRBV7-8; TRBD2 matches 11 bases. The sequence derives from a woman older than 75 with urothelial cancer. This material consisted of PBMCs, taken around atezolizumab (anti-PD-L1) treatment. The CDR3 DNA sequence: TGTGCCAGCAGATGGACTAGCGGGACAGATACGCAGTATTTT. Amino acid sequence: CASRWTSGTDTQYF.